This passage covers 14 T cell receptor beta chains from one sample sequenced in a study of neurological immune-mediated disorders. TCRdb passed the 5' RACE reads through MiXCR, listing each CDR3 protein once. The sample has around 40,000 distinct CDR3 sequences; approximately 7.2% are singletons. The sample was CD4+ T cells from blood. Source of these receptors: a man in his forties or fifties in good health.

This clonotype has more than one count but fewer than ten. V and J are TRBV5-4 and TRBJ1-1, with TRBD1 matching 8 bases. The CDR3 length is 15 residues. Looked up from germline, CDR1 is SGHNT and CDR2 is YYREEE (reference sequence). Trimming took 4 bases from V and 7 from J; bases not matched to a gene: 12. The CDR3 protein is CASSGQGAKHDEAFF. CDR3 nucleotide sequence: TGTGCCAGCAGCGGGCAGGGGGCGAAGCATGATGAAGCTTTCTTT.

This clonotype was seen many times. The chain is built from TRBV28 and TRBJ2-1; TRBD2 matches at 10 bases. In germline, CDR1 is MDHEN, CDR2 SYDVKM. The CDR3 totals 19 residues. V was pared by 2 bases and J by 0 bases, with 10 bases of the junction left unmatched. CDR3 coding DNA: TGTGCCAGCAGTTTAAACTTTCGGACTAGCGGAAGCTCCTACAATGAGCAGTTCTTC. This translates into CASSLNFRTSGSSYNEQFF. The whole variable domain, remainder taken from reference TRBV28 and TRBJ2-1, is DVKVTQSSRYLVKRTGEKVFLECVQDMDHENMFWYRQDPGLGLRLIYFSYDVKMKEKGDIPEGYSVSREKKERFSLILESASTNQTSMYLCASSLNFRTSGSSYNEQFFGPGTRLTVL.

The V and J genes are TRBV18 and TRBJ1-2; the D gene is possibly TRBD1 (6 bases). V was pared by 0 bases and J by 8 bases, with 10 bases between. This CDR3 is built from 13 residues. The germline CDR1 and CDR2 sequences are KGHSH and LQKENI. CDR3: CASSPPGGLGYTF. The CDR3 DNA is TGTGCCAGCTCACCACCAGGGGGGCTCGGCTACACCTTC.

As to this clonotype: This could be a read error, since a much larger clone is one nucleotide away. CDR3: CASRTRATDTQYF. The DNA for the CDR3 is TGCGCCAGCAGAACCCGGGCCACAGATACGCAGTATTTT. The chain employs TRBV4-3 and TRBJ2-3; the D is unclear. Trimming took 6 bases from V and 2 from J, leaving 9 bases between them. Germline-derived CDR1 and CDR2 are LGHNA and YSLEER. The CDR3 is 13 residues long.

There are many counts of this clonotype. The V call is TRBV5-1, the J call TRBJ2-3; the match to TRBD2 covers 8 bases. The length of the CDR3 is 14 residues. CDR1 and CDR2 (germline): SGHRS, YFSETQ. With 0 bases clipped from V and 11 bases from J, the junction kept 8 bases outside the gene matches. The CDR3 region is CASSLAALREGQYF. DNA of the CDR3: TGCGCCAGCAGCTTGGCCGCATTACGGGAGGGGCAGTATTTT.

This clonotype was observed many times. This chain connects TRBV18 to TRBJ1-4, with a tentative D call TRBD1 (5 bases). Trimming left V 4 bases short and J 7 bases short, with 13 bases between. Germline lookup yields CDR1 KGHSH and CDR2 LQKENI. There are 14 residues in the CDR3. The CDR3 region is CASSLGTQGEKLFF. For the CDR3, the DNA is TGTGCCAGCTCACTCGGGACCCAGGGTGAAAAACTGTTTTTT.

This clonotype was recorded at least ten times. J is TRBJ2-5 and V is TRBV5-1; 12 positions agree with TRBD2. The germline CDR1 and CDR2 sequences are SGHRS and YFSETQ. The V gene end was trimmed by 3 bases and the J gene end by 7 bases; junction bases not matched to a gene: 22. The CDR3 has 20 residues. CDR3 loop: CASSSNAEGTTSGRRATQYF. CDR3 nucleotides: TGCGCCAGCAGCTCAAACGCAGAGGGGACTACTAGCGGGAGGCGCGCGACCCAGTACTTC.

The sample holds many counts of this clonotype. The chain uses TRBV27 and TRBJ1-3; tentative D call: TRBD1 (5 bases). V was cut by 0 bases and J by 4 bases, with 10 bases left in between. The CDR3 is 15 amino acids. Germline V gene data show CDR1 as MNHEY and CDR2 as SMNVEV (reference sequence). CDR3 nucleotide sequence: TGTGCCAGCAGTTTATCGAACGGGGCGGGAAACACCATATATTTT. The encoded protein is CASSLSNGAGNTIYF.

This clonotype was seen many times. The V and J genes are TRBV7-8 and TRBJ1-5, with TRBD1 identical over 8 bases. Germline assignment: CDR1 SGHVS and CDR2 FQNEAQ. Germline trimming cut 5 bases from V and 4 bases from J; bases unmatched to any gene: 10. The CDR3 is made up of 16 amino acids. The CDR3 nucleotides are TGTGCCAGCAGCCCGTACCGGGACAGGAGTAATCAGCCCCAGCATTTT. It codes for CASSPYRDRSNQPQHF.

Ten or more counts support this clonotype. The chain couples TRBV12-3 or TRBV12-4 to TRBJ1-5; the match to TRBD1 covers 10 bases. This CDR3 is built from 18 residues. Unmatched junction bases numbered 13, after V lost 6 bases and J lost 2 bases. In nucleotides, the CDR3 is TGTGCCAGCAGCGACAGGGGGCGCGGGCTGGTGGGCAATCAGCCCCAGCATTTT. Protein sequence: CASSDRGRGLVGNQPQHF.

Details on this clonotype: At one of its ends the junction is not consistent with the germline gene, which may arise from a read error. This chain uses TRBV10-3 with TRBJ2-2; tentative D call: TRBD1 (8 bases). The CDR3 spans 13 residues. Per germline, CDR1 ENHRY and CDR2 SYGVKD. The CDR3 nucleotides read TGTGTCAGCGAACAGGGGGGGACCGGGGAGCTTTTTTTT. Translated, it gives CVSEQGGTGELFF.

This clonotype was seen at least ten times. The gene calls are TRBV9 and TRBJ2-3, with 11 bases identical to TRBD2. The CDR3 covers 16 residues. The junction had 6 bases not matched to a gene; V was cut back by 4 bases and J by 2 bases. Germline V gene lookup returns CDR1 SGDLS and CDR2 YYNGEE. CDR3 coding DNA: TGTGCCAGCAGCCCCCGACTAGCGGGACTCACAGATACGCAGTATTTT. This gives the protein CASSPRLAGLTDTQYF.

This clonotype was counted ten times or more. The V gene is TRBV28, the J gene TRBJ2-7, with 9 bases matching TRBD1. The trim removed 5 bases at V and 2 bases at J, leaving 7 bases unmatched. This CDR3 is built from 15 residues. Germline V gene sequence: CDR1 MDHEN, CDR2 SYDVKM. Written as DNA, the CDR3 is TGTGCCAGCAGTCAACCGGGACAGGGAGCCTACGAGCAGTACTTC. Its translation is CASSQPGQGAYEQYF.

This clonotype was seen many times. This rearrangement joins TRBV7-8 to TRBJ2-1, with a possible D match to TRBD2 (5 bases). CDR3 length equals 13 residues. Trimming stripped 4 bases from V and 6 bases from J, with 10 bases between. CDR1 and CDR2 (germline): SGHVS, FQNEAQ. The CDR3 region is CASSSLLGNEQFF. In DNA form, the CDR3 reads TGTGCCAGCAGCTCCTTACTAGGCAATGAGCAGTTCTTC.